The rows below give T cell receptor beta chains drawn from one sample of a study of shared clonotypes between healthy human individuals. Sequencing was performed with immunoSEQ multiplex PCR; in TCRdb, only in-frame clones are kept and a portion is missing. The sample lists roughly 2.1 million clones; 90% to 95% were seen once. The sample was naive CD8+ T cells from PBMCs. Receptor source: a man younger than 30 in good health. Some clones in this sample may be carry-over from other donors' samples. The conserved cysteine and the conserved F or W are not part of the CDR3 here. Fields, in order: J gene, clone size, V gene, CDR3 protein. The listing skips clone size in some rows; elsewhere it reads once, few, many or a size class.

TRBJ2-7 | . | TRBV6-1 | ASRDSSYEQY
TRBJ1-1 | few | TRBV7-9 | ASSPGGRPEAF
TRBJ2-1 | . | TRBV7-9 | ASSPGASGSRDEQF
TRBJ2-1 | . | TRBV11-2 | ASSPGPGNEQF
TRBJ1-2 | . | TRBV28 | ASSPIGTEANYGYT
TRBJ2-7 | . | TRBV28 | ASRPLSGIYEQY
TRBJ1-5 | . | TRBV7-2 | ASSLGGFMKNNQPQH
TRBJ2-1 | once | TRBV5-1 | ASSLSDEQF
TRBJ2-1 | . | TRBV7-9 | ASSSNRGWRNEQF
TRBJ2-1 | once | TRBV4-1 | ASSPPGQYNEQF
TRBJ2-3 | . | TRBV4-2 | ASSQASGSVSDTQY
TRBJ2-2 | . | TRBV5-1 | ASSTTVAGANTGELF
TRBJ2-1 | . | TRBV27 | ASGGRRLAGVRNEQF
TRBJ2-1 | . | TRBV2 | ASRDSYNEQF
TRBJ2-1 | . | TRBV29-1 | SVRTGDNNEQF
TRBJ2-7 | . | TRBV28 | ASSFWDKFAGWY
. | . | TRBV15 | ATSEGGKASYEQY
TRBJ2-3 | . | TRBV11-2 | ASSLRQSYTDTQY
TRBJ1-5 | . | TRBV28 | ASSLAGWGQPQH
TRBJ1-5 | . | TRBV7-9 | ASSWGDSSNQPQH
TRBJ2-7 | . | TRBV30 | AWEGQVSSYEQY
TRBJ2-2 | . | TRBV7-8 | ASSLGVGNTGELF
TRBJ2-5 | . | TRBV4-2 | ASSQGTRSPETQY
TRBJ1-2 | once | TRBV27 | ASSLIGANYGYT
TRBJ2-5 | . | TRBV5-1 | ASSLGGGGETQY
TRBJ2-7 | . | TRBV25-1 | ASSGGFPLSYEQY
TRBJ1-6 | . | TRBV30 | AWTPSRDRGFSYNSPLH
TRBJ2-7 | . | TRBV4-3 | ASSLGQQAAYEQY
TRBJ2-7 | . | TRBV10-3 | AISDHNRKGAYYEQY
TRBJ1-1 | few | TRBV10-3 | AISGTKNTEAF
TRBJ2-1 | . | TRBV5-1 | ASSATPQSSAGVDEQF
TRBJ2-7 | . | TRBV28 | ASSPRGPRYEQY
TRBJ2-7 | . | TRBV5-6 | ASSPAPGASYEQY
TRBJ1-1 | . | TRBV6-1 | ASSEDRGLNTEAF
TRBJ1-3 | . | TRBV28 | ASSLPRGGTNSGNTIY
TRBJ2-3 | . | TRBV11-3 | ASSSEARTDTQY
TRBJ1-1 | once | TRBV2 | ASNEGSASRWTEAF
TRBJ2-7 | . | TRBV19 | ASSIGTSNEQY
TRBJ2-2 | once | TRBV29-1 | SILEGNTGELF
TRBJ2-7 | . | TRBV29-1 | SARPKGPTGTSSYEQY
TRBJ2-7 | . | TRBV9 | ASSVSVGREQY
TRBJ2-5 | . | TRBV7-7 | ASSPVLAGAEETQY
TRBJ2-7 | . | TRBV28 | ASGPLTGTRVYEQY
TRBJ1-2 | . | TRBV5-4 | ASSFREWEGYT